Sequencing of this TCR beta chain was carried out in a study of response to subunit inactivated influenza vaccine. Overall study results and limits: The authors proposed limited new T cell recruitment per seasonal influenza vaccination.

This clonotype has just a few counts. What it binds is not known. Each CDR3 protein gets one entry after TCRdb re-called the RT-PCR reads with MiXCR. The profile covers about 500,000 distinct CDR3 sequences, with 6% to 9% appearing a single time and roughly 13% taken by the ten largest. Germline assignment: CDR1 KGHDR and CDR2 SFDVKD. With 3 bases clipped from V and 2 bases from J, the junction kept 7 bases outside the gene matches. The CDR3 has 16 residues. This clonotype was sampled from a man between 50 and 75 years old who received an inactivated influenza vaccine. Sample: PBMCs from blood, taken less than 30 months after vaccination. The J gene is TRBJ2-3, the V gene TRBV24-1; 7 bases are a match to TRBD1. CDR3 DNA: TGTGCCACCAGTGATCCCGGGACAGCCTCCACAGATACGCAGTATTTT. This gives the protein CATSDPGTASTDTQYF.